Below are 3 T cell receptor beta chains sequenced from a single sample in a study of cytomegalovirus exposure and HLA in healthy donors. This PCR relied on a set of 60 Vbeta primers and 13 Jbeta primers. Assay: immunoSEQ multiplex PCR; the TCRdb copy retains only in-frame clones and omits some. Among fewer than 200,000 clones listed, 60% to 80% were seen once. Sequenced: PBMCs. Receptors originate from a man between 40 and 49 years old in good health and CMV-seropositive.

The rearrangement joins TRBV19 to TRBJ1-2, with 7 bases identical to TRBD1. The J segment lost 4 bases and the V segment lost 7 bases, leaving 3 bases of the junction unmatched. This CDR3 comprises 12 residues. Germline V gene sequence: CDR1 LNHDA, CDR2 SQIVND (reference sequence). The CDR3 DNA sequence: TGTGCCAGTACAACAGGGGTCTATGGCTACACCTTC. Residues: CASTTGVYGYTF. Variable domain in full (rest from reference TRBV19 and TRBJ1-2): DGGITQSPKYLFRKEGQNVTLSCEQNLNHDAMYWYRQDPGQGLRLIYYSQIVNDFQKGDIAEGYSVSREKKESFPLTVTSAQKNPTAFYLCASTTGVYGYTFGSGTRLTVV.

This chain links TRBV28 with TRBJ2-7, with D unresolved. Germline V lookup: CDR1 MDHEN, CDR2 SYDVKM. This CDR3 has 15 residues. V dropped 6 bases and J dropped 0 bases, with 15 bases sitting between them. CDR3 loop: CASSAGVMSSYEQYF. The CDR3 DNA sequence: TGTGCCAGCAGCGCCGGAGTCATGAGCTCCTACGAGCAGTACTTC. The complete variable domain, with remaining parts taken from reference TRBV28 and TRBJ2-7, reads DVKVTQSSRYLVKRTGEKVFLECVQDMDHENMFWYRQDPGLGLRLIYFSYDVKMKEKGDIPEGYSVSREKKERFSLILESASTNQTSMYLCASSAGVMSSYEQYFGPGTRLTVT.

In this sample, this clone turned up a few times. V gene TRBV2 combines with J gene TRBJ2-7; D might be TRBD1 (6 bases). V shed 6 bases and J shed 7 bases, with 19 bases lying between them. The CDR3 has 14 residues. The germline CDR1 and CDR2 sequences are SNHLY and FYNNEI. The CDR3 coding sequence is TGTGCCAGCAGGGCCGACAGGCCCTCTCTGGAGCAGTACTTC. Residues: CASRADRPSLEQYF. Supplemented by reference TRBV2 and TRBJ2-7, the full variable domain reads EPEVTQTPSHQVTQMGQEVILRCVPISNHLYFYWYRQILGQKVEFLVSFYNNEISEKSEIFDDQFSVERPDGSNFTLKIRSTKLEDSAMYFCASRADRPSLEQYFGPGTRLTVT.